The next 4 T cell receptor beta chains were all read from a single sample in a study of human T cells and chemical hapten exposure. TCRdb itself ran the RACE reads through MiXCR, one entry per CDR3 protein. There are around 77,000 distinct CDR3 sequences in the sample; over 7.5% occur only once, and less than 4% lies in the top ten. Time point: patch test 1, 2 weeks after DPC sensitization. Treatment reported: therapeutic diphenylcyclopropenone sensitization with weekly scalp DPC. The sample in question was whole blood, obtained in connection with sensitization to the hapten diphenylcyclopropenone (DPC). Every receptor here comes from a woman in her thirties or forties with alopecia areata. Some clones in this sample may be carry-over from other donors' samples.

The chain couples TRBV27 to TRBJ1-4; TRBD1 aligns across 8 bases. The CDR3 extends over 14 amino acids. Per the germline V gene, CDR1 is MNHEY and CDR2 is SMNVEV (reference sequence). V dropped 4 bases and J dropped 7; count of bases not matched to a gene: 5. CDR3 amino acids: CASSWGTGPEKLFF. The CDR3 bases are TGTGCCAGCAGTTGGGGGACAGGCCCTGAAAAACTGTTTTTT.

The table lists this clonotype with many counts. The chain employs TRBV9 and TRBJ1-2; 7 bases line up with TRBD1. The ends lost 0 bases at V and 2 bases at J; junction bases unmatched: 4. The CDR3 length is 15 residues. Germline lookup yields CDR1 SGDLS and CDR2 YYNGEE. This CDR3 reads CASSVEGTVNYGYTF. CDR3 sequence (DNA): TGTGCCAGCAGCGTAGAGGGGACAGTAAACTATGGCTACACCTTC.

The chain employs TRBV28 and TRBJ1-1; D is ambiguous. There are 11 residues in the CDR3. Germline V gene sequence: CDR1 MDHEN, CDR2 SYDVKM. Trimming took off 2 bases at V and 7 bases at J, with 5 bases between the two ends. CDR3 in amino acids: CASSLLDEAFF. The CDR3 nucleotides read TGTGCCAGCAGTTTACTTGATGAAGCTTTCTTT.

This clonotype has at least ten counts. CDR3 sequence reads: CASSRTGVAYEQYF. CDR3 nucleotide sequence: TGTGCCAGCAGCCGAACAGGGGTTGCCTACGAGCAGTACTTC. The chain combines TRBV2 with TRBJ2-7, with TRBD1 matching over 7 bases. CDR1 SNHLY and CDR2 FYNNEI come from the germline V gene. The CDR3 sequence is 14 residues long. The V gene end was trimmed by 6 bases and the J gene end by 2 bases; junction bases not matched to a gene: 7.